A single TCR beta chain is shown here with its context. TCRdb keeps only in-frame clones here, not all; method: immunoSEQ multiplex PCR. The data hold around 190,000 clones, with around three quarters observed a single time. The entry originates in a study of blood T cell repertoires in COVID-19. Turning to the study itself: There were acute and convalescent COVID-19 samples, and they came from the United States, Italy and Spain. The analysed material was cDNA or gDNA that came from T cells, B-cell-depleted T cells, or PBMCs.

The sequence derives from a man aged 65-85 years with active or convalescent COVID-19. The sample comprised peripheral blood.

Here the CDR3 reads CASSPTFGREGAETQYF. The CDR3 DNA reads TGTGCCAGCAGTCCTACATTTGGTCGGGAGGGGGCAGAGACCCAGTACTTC. V is TRBV6-6 and J is TRBJ2-5; weak D call: TRBD2 (8 bases). V lost 5 bases and J lost 4, with 23 bases in between. The CDR3 is made up of 17 amino acids. CDR1 and CDR2 (germline): MNHNY, SVGAGI (reference sequence).